The 29 T cell receptor beta chains below come from one sample, sequenced in a study of T-cell memory formation after mild COVID-19 (dated by TCRdb to the early 2020s). The protocol used for the library was 5' RACE. The instrument was an Illumina NovaSeq 6000. The public reads were run again by TCRdb, first through fastp at Q25 and then through MiXCR, and only productive beta chains were kept. Duplicate CDR3 protein sequences are folded into a single record with the most common DNA and genes. The sample table lists 140,000 or so distinct CDR3 sequences, about 14% of them with a count of one. The ten largest clones add up to 25% to 30% of the sample. The sample was PBMCs or a T cell subset sorted from them (not recorded which). These TCRs come from an adult woman who had mild COVID-19 (a few samples of this study predate the infection). The sample titles of this study are shuffled in the database, so cell type and time point are left out; the donor was told from shared clones.

This clonotype was observed many times. This sequence joins TRBV6-5 and TRBJ1-1; D gene unclear. Between the trimmed V and J ends, which lost 6 bases and 1 base, there was a span of 6 bases. This CDR3 spans 12 amino acids. Germline CDR1 and CDR2: MNHEY and SVGAGI. The CDR3 DNA sequence: TGTGCCAGCAGATTAGAGAACACTGAAGCTTTCTTT. It yields the protein CASRLENTEAFF.

Sample share makes this clonotype medium-sized. The chain links TRBV7-6 to TRBJ2-7, with TRBD1 matching over 9 bases. CDR1 and CDR2 (germline): SGHVS, FNYEAQ. The CDR3 is 15 amino acids. Trimming cost V 3 bases and J 2 bases; bases outside gene matches: 5. DNA of the CDR3: TGTGCCAGCAGCTTCGGGACAGGGCTAACCTACGAGCAGTACTTC. This gives the protein CASSFGTGLTYEQYF.

This clonotype was counted between two and nine times. This chain connects TRBV12-3 or TRBV12-4 to TRBJ1-2, with a weak D call TRBD1 (5 bases). V was clipped by 6 bases and J by 12 bases, with 26 bases between them. The CDR3 runs 15 residues. As DNA, the CDR3 is TGTGCCAGCAGCACCCCGGGGCGCCGCGGATTGACCCACACCTTC. This codes for CASSTPGRRGLTHTF.

Only a few counts were recorded for this clonotype. This chain connects TRBV6-6 to TRBJ2-7; D is unresolved. The CDR3 spans 11 residues. Germline CDR1 MNHNY, CDR2 SVGAGI (reference sequence). V lost 7 bases and J 3 bases, leaving 7 bases between the germline ends. CDR3 nucleotides: TGTGCCAGCAATTGGGGCTACGAGCAGTACTTC. Protein sequence: CASNWGYEQYF.

This clonotype has a handful of counts. Written as DNA, the CDR3 is TGTGCCAGCAGTCACCCCGGGACCCTACAAGAGACCCAGTACTTC. Its protein product is CASSHPGTLQETQYF. The V call is TRBV6-2 or TRBV6-3, the J call TRBJ2-5; D may match TRBD1 or TRBD2 (5 bases each). Germline CDR1 is MNHEY and CDR2 is SVGEGT. Trimming removed 5 bases from V and 2 bases from J, with 15 bases in between. This CDR3 is 15 amino acids long.

The rearrangement joins TRBV13 to TRBJ2-7; 8 bases fit TRBD2. The junction had 4 bases not matched to a gene; V was cut back by 0 bases and J by 3 bases. CDR3 length: 15 residues. The V gene's germline CDR1 is PRHDT and CDR2 FYEKMQ (reference sequence). CDR3 nucleotides: TGTGCCAGCAGCTTAGGCGTTAGCGGGATCTACGAGCAGTACTTC. Encoded protein: CASSLGVSGIYEQYF.

Many counts were recorded for this clonotype. The rearrangement joins TRBV11-2 to TRBJ2-7; 15 bases fit TRBD2. V was clipped by 7 bases and J by 4 bases; unmatched bases: 8. This CDR3 comprises 16 residues. Germline assignment: CDR1 SGHAT and CDR2 FQNNGV. The CDR3 protein is CASNGLAGGPGYEQYF. The CDR3 DNA reads TGTGCCAGCAACGGACTAGCGGGAGGGCCAGGGTACGAGCAGTACTTC.

There are a few counts of this clonotype. This chain joins TRBV15 and TRBJ2-2, with D perhaps being TRBD1 or TRBD2 (7 bases each). This CDR3 has 17 residues. Germline CDR1 reads LNHNV; CDR2 reads YYDKDF (reference sequence). V dropped 0 bases and J dropped 6 bases, with 17 bases sitting between them. For the CDR3, the DNA is TGTGCCACCAGCAGAGATGAGGGGGCGGGAGCCGCCGGGGAGCTGTTTTTT. Amino acids: CATSRDEGAGAAGELFF.

This clonotype was seen at least ten times. The chain joins TRBV29-1 to TRBJ1-2, with a possible D match to TRBD1 (5 bases). Germline V lookup: CDR1 SQVTM, CDR2 ANQGSEA. The V and J ends lost 4 bases and 0 bases respectively, with 9 bases between them. The CDR3 runs to 13 residues. In nucleotides, the CDR3 is TGCAGCGTTGTAGGGGAAACTAACTATGGCTACACCTTC. The encoded protein is CSVVGETNYGYTF.

This clonotype occurred a few times. This rearrangement joins TRBV24-1 to TRBJ2-1, with D unclear. With 0 bases removed from V and 0 bases from J, the gap between germline ends came to 5 bases. The germline V gene encodes CDR1 KGHDR and CDR2 SFDVKD. CDR3 length equals 15 residues. Here the CDR3 reads CATSDLAGSYNEQFF. Written as DNA, the CDR3 is TGTGCCACCAGTGATTTGGCAGGCTCCTACAATGAGCAGTTCTTC.

This clonotype has a handful of counts. J is TRBJ1-2 and V is TRBV28, with D possibly being TRBD1 (5 bases). Per the germline V gene, CDR1 is MDHEN and CDR2 is SYDVKM. Trimming stripped 6 bases from V and 8 bases from J, with 13 bases between. This CDR3 contains 12 residues. CDR3 in DNA: TGTGCCAGCAGGGCAGGGAAAGGCGGCTACACCTTC. Amino acids: CASRAGKGGYTF.

This clonotype has a handful of counts. The chain has TRBV29-1 and TRBJ1-1, with 7 bases aligning to TRBD1. V was pared by 3 bases and J by 5 bases, with 9 bases of the junction left unmatched. The germline V gene has CDR1 SQVTM and CDR2 ANQGSEA. The CDR3 is 14 residues long. The CDR3 region is CSVDFGTVTTEAFF. The CDR3, as DNA: TGCAGCGTTGATTTCGGGACAGTGACAACTGAAGCTTTCTTT.

The table lists this clonotype with a few counts. The rearrangement uses TRBV13 and TRBJ2-1; 12 positions agree with TRBD2. This CDR3 has 15 amino acids. Trimming removed 5 bases from V and 9 bases from J; junction bases left unmatched: 8. Germline loops: CDR1 PRHDT, CDR2 FYEKMQ (reference sequence). The CDR3, as DNA: TGTGCCAGCAGCGCGACTAGCGGGAGTGGTAGTGAGCAGTTCTTC. This sequence encodes CASSATSGSGSEQFF.

The rearrangement links TRBV5-6 to TRBJ1-1; TRBD1 matches 7 bases. J was trimmed by 0 bases and V by 3 bases; bases with no gene match: 14. The CDR3 extends over 18 amino acids. In germline, CDR1 is SGHDT, CDR2 YYEEEE. The CDR3 sequence is CASSSVSRDSRMNTEAFF. CDR3 DNA sequence: TGTGCCAGCAGCTCGGTGTCCCGGGACAGCAGGATGAACACTGAAGCTTTCTTT.

This clonotype has only a few counts. This sequence joins TRBV6-5 and TRBJ1-1, with a possible D match to TRBD1 (6 bases). The CDR3 is 14 amino acids. Per germline, CDR1 MNHEY and CDR2 SVGAGI. The V and J ends lost 2 bases and 2 bases respectively, with 9 bases between them. The CDR3 loop is CASSYRQVNTEAFF. The CDR3 DNA sequence: TGTGCCAGCAGTTACCGACAGGTAAACACTGAAGCTTTCTTT.

This clonotype has only a few counts. The V call is TRBV20-1, the J call TRBJ2-7; D remains ambiguous. CDR3 length: 11 residues. V lost 6 bases to trimming and J lost 3 bases, with 9 bases between them. From germline, CDR1 is DFQATT and CDR2 SNEGSKA (reference sequence). CDR3 residues: CSAPNGYEQYF. CDR3 DNA: TGCAGTGCACCTAACGGCTACGAGCAGTACTTC.

The rearrangement uses TRBV7-6 and TRBJ2-1; 10 positions agree with TRBD2. This CDR3 has 15 amino acids. V was clipped by 5 bases and J by 4 bases; unmatched bases: 5. CDR1 and CDR2 from the germline V gene are SGHVS and FNYEAQ. This CDR3 reads CASSGTSGAYNEQFF. The CDR3 DNA follows: TGTGCCAGCAGCGGTACTAGCGGGGCTTACAATGAGCAGTTCTTC.

This chain connects TRBV3-1 to TRBJ2-1; TRBD2 is a possible D gene (5 bases). This CDR3 contains 15 residues. Trimming took 6 bases from V and 2 from J, leaving 14 bases between them. The germline V gene encodes CDR1 LGHDT and CDR2 YNNKEL (reference sequence). The CDR3 DNA reads as TGTGCCAGCAGTTCAGCGGAGATACCCTACAATGAGCAGTTCTTC. This sequence encodes CASSSAEIPYNEQFF.

This clonotype has only a few counts. CDR3 DNA sequence: TGTGCCAGCAGCTTAGGGACTAGCTACTCCTACGAGCAGTACTTC. Translated, it gives CASSLGTSYSYEQYF. The chain has TRBV7-8 and TRBJ2-7; 8 bases match TRBD2. CDR1 is SGHVS, CDR2 FQNEAQ, per germline. The ends lost 1 base at V and 0 bases at J; junction bases unmatched: 2. CDR3 length: 15 residues.

The genes are TRBV6-2 or TRBV6-3 and TRBJ2-7; 10 bases map to TRBD2. Losses at the gene ends were 2 bases for V and 2 bases for J; bases not matched to a gene: 3. The CDR3 extends over 15 amino acids. Per germline, CDR1 MNHEY and CDR2 SVGEGT. Here the CDR3 reads CASSYGLAVPYEQYF. The CDR3 DNA follows: TGTGCCAGCAGTTACGGACTAGCGGTTCCCTACGAGCAGTACTTC.

The chain is built from TRBV20-1 and TRBJ2-7; D is possibly TRBD2 (5 bases). V gave up 6 bases and J gave up 3 bases, with 15 bases separating them. CDR1 is DFQATT, CDR2 SNEGSKA, per germline (reference sequence). The CDR3 is 13 residues long. The CDR3 DNA sequence: TGCAGTGCCGCGGGTGGGTCCGACTACGAGCAGTACTTC. Protein product: CSAAGGSDYEQYF.

This clonotype occurred a few times. The rearrangement joins TRBV29-1 to TRBJ2-7; D is unclear. CDR3 length: 14 amino acids. With 0 bases removed from V and 0 bases from J, the gap between germline ends came to 9 bases. Germline-derived CDR1 and CDR2 are SQVTM and ANQGSEA. The CDR3 nucleotides are TGCAGCGTTGAAGAAAAATCGACCTCCTACGAGCAGTACTTC. Translated: CSVEEKSTSYEQYF.

J is TRBJ1-2 and V is TRBV29-1, with 9 bases aligning to TRBD1. J was trimmed by 8 bases and V by 1 base; bases with no gene match: 8. CDR1 SQVTM and CDR2 ANQGSEA come from the germline V gene. This CDR3 has 14 residues. The CDR3 is CSVEAWTGVAGYTF. CDR3 bases: TGCAGCGTTGAAGCTTGGACAGGGGTGGCAGGCTACACCTTC. The whole variable domain, remainder taken from reference TRBV29-1 and TRBJ1-2, is SAVISQKPSRDICQRGTSLTIQCQVDSQVTMMFWYRQQPGQSLTLIATANQGSEATYESGFVIDKFPISRPNLTFSTLTVSNMSPEDSSIYLCSVEAWTGVAGYTFGSGTRLTVV.

The table lists this clonotype with a few counts. The chain links TRBV5-6 to TRBJ2-7, with D perhaps matching TRBD2 (6 bases). Germline V lookup: CDR1 SGHDT, CDR2 YYEEEE. CDR3 size: 13 residues. V was pared by 3 bases and J by 1 base, with 8 bases between. CDR3 residues: CASSWEDSYEQYF. CDR3 nucleotides: TGTGCCAGCAGCTGGGAGGATTCCTACGAGCAGTACTTC.

The rearrangement links TRBV7-9 to TRBJ2-2; 8 bases align to TRBD1. This CDR3 region has 18 residues. The ends lost 6 bases at V and 1 base at J; junction bases unmatched: 13. Germline CDR1 is SEHNR and CDR2 is FQNEAQ (reference sequence). CDR3 sequence (DNA): TGTGCCAGCAGTCTTCTGTACACCGGGACAGGGAACACCGGGGAGCTGTTTTTT. Its translation: CASSLLYTGTGNTGELFF.

This clonotype was recorded a few times. This CDR3 reads CASSLAGGTGLYEQYF. The CDR3 DNA sequence: TGCGCCAGCAGCTTGGCCGGCGGGACAGGGCTCTACGAGCAGTACTTC. V usage is TRBV5-1 and J usage is TRBJ2-7; 9 bases line up with TRBD1. The trim removed 0 bases at V and 3 bases at J, leaving 7 bases unmatched. The CDR3 has 16 amino acids. Germline CDR1 reads SGHRS; CDR2 reads YFSETQ.

The table lists this clonotype with a few counts. This rearrangement joins TRBV7-9 to TRBJ2-1; D may correspond to TRBD1 or TRBD2 (6 bases each). Per germline, CDR1 SEHNR and CDR2 FQNEAQ (reference sequence). With 1 base removed from V and 4 bases from J, the gap between germline ends came to 14 bases. This CDR3 is built from 16 residues. DNA for the CDR3: TGTGCCAGCAGCTTAGGTGGGGGGCCTCGTTACAATGAGCAGTTCTTC. Its translation is CASSLGGGPRYNEQFF.

The sample holds a few counts of this clonotype. V is TRBV30 and J is TRBJ2-1; D is ambiguous. Trimming removed 0 bases at V and 10 bases at J, with 13 bases between. Germline loops: CDR1 GTSNPN, CDR2 SVGIG (reference sequence). The CDR3 extends over 13 amino acids. CDR3 DNA sequence: TGTGCCTGGAGTGTACCTGGGGTTGGAGAGCAGTTCTTC. Its protein is CAWSVPGVGEQFF.

The sample holds a few counts of this clonotype. The chain joins TRBV29-1 to TRBJ1-1, with D unresolved. This CDR3 contains 18 residues. The germline V and J ends were trimmed by 0 bases and 4 bases, with 24 bases remaining between them. Germline CDR1 is SQVTM and CDR2 is ANQGSEA. The CDR3 bases are TGCAGCGTTGAAGATTTCCAAGAAGGACCCCTAGGGAGCACTGAAGCTTTCTTT. This translates into CSVEDFQEGPLGSTEAFF.